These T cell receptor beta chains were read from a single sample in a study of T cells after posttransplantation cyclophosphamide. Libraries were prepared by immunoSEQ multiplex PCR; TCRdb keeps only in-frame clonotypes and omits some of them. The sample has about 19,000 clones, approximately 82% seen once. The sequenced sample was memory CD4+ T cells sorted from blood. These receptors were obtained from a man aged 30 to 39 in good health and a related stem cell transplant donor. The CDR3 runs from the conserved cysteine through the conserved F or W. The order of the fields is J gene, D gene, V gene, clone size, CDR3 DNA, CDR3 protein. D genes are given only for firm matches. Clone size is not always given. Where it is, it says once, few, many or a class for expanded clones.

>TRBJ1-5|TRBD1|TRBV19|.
TGTGCCAGTAAGAGGTACGGGACAGCTAGCAATCAGCCCCAGCATTTT
CASKRYGTASNQPQHF
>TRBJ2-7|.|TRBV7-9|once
TGTGCCAGCACGCCCGGGTCCTACGAGCAGTACTTC
CASTPGSYEQYF
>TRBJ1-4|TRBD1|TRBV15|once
TGTGCCACCAGCAGAGGGGACAGGGGGGGTGAAAAACTGTTTTTT
CATSRGDRGGEKLFF
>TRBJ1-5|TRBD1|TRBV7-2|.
TGTGCCAGCAGCATTTGGACAGGGGGCAATCAGCCCCAGCATTTT
CASSIWTGGNQPQHF
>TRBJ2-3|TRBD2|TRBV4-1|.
TGCGCCAGCAGCCCTTATATACTAGCGGGGCGATCCACAGATACGCAGTATTTT
CASSPYILAGRSTDTQYF
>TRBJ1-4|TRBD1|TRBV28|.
TGTGCCAGCAGTGAGGGGACAGTGAGTGAAAAACTGTTTTTT
CASSEGTVSEKLFF
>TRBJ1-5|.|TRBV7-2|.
TGTGCCAGCAGCTTAAAAGGGGGAACAGGGAATCAGCCCCAGCATTTT
CASSLKGGTGNQPQHF
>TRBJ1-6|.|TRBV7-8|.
TGTGCCAGCAGCCCACAAGCGAATTCACCCCTCCACTTT
CASSPQANSPLHF
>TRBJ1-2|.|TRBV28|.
TGTGCCAGCAGTTTTGGAACAGATCTCGGCTACACCTTC
CASSFGTDLGYTF
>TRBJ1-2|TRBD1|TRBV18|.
TGTGCCAGCTCACCGCTACAGGGGGCGCGGGTCTATGGCTACACCTTC
CASSPLQGARVYGYTF